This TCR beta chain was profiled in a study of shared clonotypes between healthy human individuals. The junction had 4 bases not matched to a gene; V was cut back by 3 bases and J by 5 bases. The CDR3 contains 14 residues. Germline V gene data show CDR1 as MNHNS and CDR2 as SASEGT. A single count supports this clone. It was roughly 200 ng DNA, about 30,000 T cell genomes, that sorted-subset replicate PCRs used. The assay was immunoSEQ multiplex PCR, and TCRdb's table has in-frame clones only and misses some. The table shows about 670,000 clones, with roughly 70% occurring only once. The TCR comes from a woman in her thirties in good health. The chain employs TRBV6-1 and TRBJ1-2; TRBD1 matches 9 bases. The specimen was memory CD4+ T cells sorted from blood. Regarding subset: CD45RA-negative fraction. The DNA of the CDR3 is TGTGCCAGCAGTGACCAACAGGGGGCTTATGGCTACACCTTC. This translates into CASSDQQGAYGYTF.